The sequence of this TCR beta chain was determined in a study of metastatic and nonmetastatic thyroid tumors. Study-wide findings and caveats: Malignant thyroid tumors reportedly exceeded benign nodules significantly in TCR beta diversity, with the difference appearing in blood and tumor.

The V segment lost 8 bases and the J segment 1 base; nucleotides outside the gene matches: 10. The CDR3 spans 16 residues. CDR1 and CDR2 (germline): MNHNS, SASEGT. Of note for this clone: Antigen unknown.

TCRdb redid the clone calls on the PCR reads using MiXCR. The sample lists around 7,500 clones, about two fifths seen once, with approximately 40% in the top ten. Every patient underwent thyroid surgery untreated. The sequencing sample was made of tumor tissue. The genes are TRBV6-1 and TRBJ1-2; TRBD1 agrees at 10 bases. The sequence derives from a female donor with papillary thyroid cancer or a benign thyroid nodule (not recorded which). Some clones in this sample may be carry-over from other donors' samples. The CDR3 nucleotides are TGTGCCAGCTACACAACCGGACAGGGGGTTAACTATGGCTACACCTTC. Translating it yields CASYTTGQGVNYGYTF.